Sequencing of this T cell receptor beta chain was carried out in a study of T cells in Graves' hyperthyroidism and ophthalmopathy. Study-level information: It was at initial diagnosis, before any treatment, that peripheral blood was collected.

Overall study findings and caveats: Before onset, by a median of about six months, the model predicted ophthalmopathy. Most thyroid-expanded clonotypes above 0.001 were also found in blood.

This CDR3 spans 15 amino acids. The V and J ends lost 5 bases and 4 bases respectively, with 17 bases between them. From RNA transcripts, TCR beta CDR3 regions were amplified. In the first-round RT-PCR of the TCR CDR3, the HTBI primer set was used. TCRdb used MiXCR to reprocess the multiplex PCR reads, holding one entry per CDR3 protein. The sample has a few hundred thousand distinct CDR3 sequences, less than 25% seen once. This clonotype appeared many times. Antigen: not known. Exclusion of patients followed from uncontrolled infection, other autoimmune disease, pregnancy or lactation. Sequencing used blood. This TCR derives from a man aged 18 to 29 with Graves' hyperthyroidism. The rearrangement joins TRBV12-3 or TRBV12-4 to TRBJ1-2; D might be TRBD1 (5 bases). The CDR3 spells CASSVTGLPGYGYTF. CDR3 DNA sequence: TGTGCCAGCAGTGTCACGGGACTCCCAGGCTATGGCTACACCTTC.